This T cell receptor beta chain was sequenced during a study of blood T cells in healthy people across ages. Study outcomes and limitations: There was a strong correlation between TCR beta diversity and naive T cell percentage. Per million T cells, TCR beta diversity dropped about linearly as age rose.

A second PCR of about 6 to 11 cycles used a sample-barcoded 5' primer and a J-beta primer mix. From the 5' RACE reads, TCRdb called clonotypes with MiXCR, one entry per CDR3 protein. Of hundreds of thousands of distinct CDR3 sequences in the sample, 21% were seen once. On this clonotype itself: Antigen specificity is unknown.

Healthy Caucasians from Russia aged 6 to 90 served as donors. Each sample yielded at least 7 million isolated PBMCs. Germline loops: CDR1 MNHEY, CDR2 SVGAGI. This CDR3 has 11 residues. V was pared by 2 bases and J by 7 bases, with 5 bases between. The sample comprised blood. The chain combines TRBV6-5 with TRBJ2-5; D remains ambiguous. The sequence came from a man in his 70s in good health. CDR3 DNA: TGTGCCAGCAGTTACATCGGGACCCAGTACTTC. Its protein product is CASSYIGTQYF.